The next 16 T cell receptor beta chains were all read from a single sample in a study of sequential checkpoint blockade in melanoma. As for treatment: randomized to nivolumab then ipilimumab (arm A) or the reverse (arm B). Produced via immunoSEQ multiplex PCR; TCRdb's table is partial and in-frame only. The repertoire holds 9,500 to 12,000 clones, around 60% seen once, with around 16% in the top ten. Sample: CD8+ T cells sorted from blood (inferred from file names), taken from a patient given nivolumab and ipilimumab in sequence. All receptors derive from a human donor with melanoma.

The chain has TRBV9 and TRBJ1-1, with a tentative D call TRBD1 (5 bases). CDR1 and CDR2 from the germline V gene are SGDLS and YYNGEE. The V and J ends lost 3 bases and 8 bases respectively, with 17 bases between them. The CDR3 sequence is 14 residues long. The CDR3 nucleotides read TGTGCCAGCAGCGAGGGAAATTCTGGGGCGGAAGCTTTCTTT. Translation gives CASSEGNSGAEAFF.

This chain joins TRBV19 and TRBJ1-1, with D tentatively TRBD1 (6 bases). This CDR3 has 16 residues. V lost 7 bases and J lost 1, with 19 bases in between. Germline V lookup: CDR1 LNHDA, CDR2 SQIVND (reference sequence). For the CDR3, the DNA is TGTGCCAGTACCCGGGACATCCGGGCCTCGAACACTGAAGCTTTCTTT. Its translation is CASTRDIRASNTEAFF.

The chain has TRBV19 and TRBJ1-1; 8 nucleotides align to TRBD1. With V trimmed by 3 bases and J by 7 bases, 4 bases remained unmatched. Germline CDR1 and CDR2: LNHDA and SQIVND (reference sequence). This CDR3 is 13 amino acids long. CDR3 in amino acids: CASSMGTGNEAFF. In nucleotides, the CDR3 is TGTGCCAGTAGTATGGGGACAGGCAATGAAGCTTTCTTT.

The chain employs TRBV11-2 and TRBJ2-2, with 11 bases identical to TRBD2. This CDR3 comprises 18 residues. J was trimmed by 2 bases and V by 6 bases; bases with no gene match: 11. The germline CDR1 and CDR2 sequences are SGHAT and FQNNGV. In nucleotides, the CDR3 is TGTGCCAGCAGGGGATCCGGGACTAGCGGAGGTAACACCGGGGAGCTGTTTTTT. This codes for CASRGSGTSGGNTGELFF.

This clone was picked up one time. This chain connects TRBV5-6 to TRBJ2-1; TRBD2 aligns across 8 bases. Germline CDR1 SGHDT, CDR2 YYEEEE. V lost 4 bases to trimming and J lost 9 bases; unmatched junction nucleotides: 9. The CDR3 is 14 amino acids. CDR3 nucleotide sequence: TGTGCCAGCAGCACGGGGGGTAGCGGGACTGAGCAGTTCTTC. This sequence encodes CASSTGGSGTEQFF.

The chain recombines TRBV11-2 with TRBJ2-1; a weak D match, TRBD1 (6 bases). With 1 base removed from V and 4 bases from J, the gap between germline ends came to 14 bases. The CDR3 has 16 amino acids. Looked up from germline, CDR1 is SGHAT and CDR2 is FQNNGV. The CDR3 DNA reads as TGTGCCAGCAGCTTAGCGGGTTGGGGGCCTTACAATGAGCAGTTCTTC. As protein: CASSLAGWGPYNEQFF.

This chain links TRBV27 with TRBJ2-5; 7 bases agree with TRBD1. Unmatched junction bases numbered 8, after V lost 6 bases and J lost 4 bases. Germline V gene lookup returns CDR1 MNHEY and CDR2 SMNVEV (reference sequence). CDR3 size: 14 residues. The CDR3 is CASSDRASGETQYF. CDR3 nucleotide sequence: TGTGCCAGCAGCGACAGGGCTTCAGGAGAGACCCAGTACTTC.

The chain carries TRBV28 and TRBJ2-5; TRBD1 aligns across 9 bases. Trimming at V came to 6 bases and at J to 5 bases, leaving 10 bases not matched to a gene. This CDR3 comprises 15 residues. CDR1 and CDR2 from the germline V gene are MDHEN and SYDVKM. This CDR3 is CASSPPGQGRETQYF. The CDR3, as DNA: TGTGCCAGCAGCCCCCCGGGACAGGGTCGGGAGACCCAGTACTTC.

V and J are TRBV4-3 and TRBJ2-3, with D possibly being TRBD2 (5 bases). CDR1 and CDR2 (germline): LGHNA, YSLEER. The V and J ends lost 2 bases and 6 bases respectively, with 12 bases between them. This CDR3 has 14 amino acids. For the CDR3, the DNA is TGCGCCAGCAGCCAATATGCGGGCGGGGATACGCAGTATTTT. Its protein is CASSQYAGGDTQYF.

The chain has TRBV10-3 and TRBJ2-7; D is perhaps TRBD2 (6 bases). Trimming stripped 0 bases from V and 3 bases from J, with 9 bases between. Germline V gives CDR1 ENHRY, CDR2 SYGVKD. The CDR3 is made up of 14 amino acids. The CDR3 region has the DNA TGTGCCATCAGTGAGTCCCTGGGAGGCTACGAGCAGTACTTC. This gives the protein CAISESLGGYEQYF.

This chain connects TRBV2 to TRBJ2-7; D might be TRBD2 (5 bases). In germline, CDR1 is SNHLY, CDR2 FYNNEI. The V gene lost 7 bases and the J gene lost 7 bases, with 14 bases spanning the gap. The length of the CDR3 is 12 residues. The CDR3 reads CASTGKSWEQYF. Here the CDR3 DNA reads TGTGCCAGCACGGGAAAAAGTTGGGAGCAGTACTTC.

This clone was seen a few times. This chain connects TRBV28 to TRBJ1-5; D is uncertain. The length of the CDR3 is 14 residues. V lost 8 bases and J lost 5, with 16 bases in between. Germline CDR1 and CDR2: MDHEN and SYDVKM. The CDR3 coding sequence is TGTGCCAGCCGCGCATGGGGAGCGGATCAGCCCCAGCATTTT. This codes for CASRAWGADQPQHF. Together with reference TRBV28 and TRBJ1-5, the CDR3 gives the full variable domain: DVKVTQSSRYLVKRTGEKVFLECVQDMDHENMFWYRQDPGLGLRLIYFSYDVKMKEKGDIPEGYSVSREKKERFSLILESASTNQTSMYLCASRAWGADQPQHFGDGTRLSIL.

This clone was counted between two and nine times. V is TRBV5-6 and J is TRBJ2-1; 7 positions agree with TRBD2. J lost 7 bases, V lost 2 bases, and 6 bases had no gene match. The CDR3 has 14 amino acids. Per germline, CDR1 SGHDT and CDR2 YYEEEE. CDR3 nucleotide sequence: TGTGCCAGCAGCTTCGGCGGAGCGGGGAATGAGCAGTTCTTC. Protein product: CASSFGGAGNEQFF.

This chain connects TRBV6-6 to TRBJ2-3, with 9 bases identical to TRBD2. Germline assignment: CDR1 MNHNY and CDR2 SVGAGI (reference sequence). The CDR3 contains 15 residues. V trimming: 6 bases; J trimming: 3 bases; junction bases outside the gene matches: 7. For the CDR3, the DNA is TGTGCCAGCAGCCCAGCGGGAGGTGAAACAGATACGCAGTATTTT. Residues: CASSPAGGETDTQYF.

The genes are TRBV25-1 and TRBJ2-7, with D possibly being TRBD2 (7 bases). The germline V gene encodes CDR1 MGHDK and CDR2 SYGVNS. The V gene lost 1 base and the J gene lost 5 bases, with 9 bases spanning the gap. The CDR3 runs 13 residues. In DNA form, the CDR3 reads TGTGCCAGCAGTGAATTGGGGGGGCACGAGCAGTACTTC. Translating gives CASSELGGHEQYF.

This clone was picked up a small number of times. The chain has TRBV19 and TRBJ1-1; 7 nucleotides agree with TRBD1. Germline V gene lookup returns CDR1 LNHDA and CDR2 SQIVND (reference sequence). Trimming took 5 bases from V and 6 from J; bases not matched to a gene: 9. The CDR3 consists of 14 residues. CDR3 bases: TGTGCCAGTAGTCGAGGGAACAGGGGCTCTGAAGCTTTCTTT. Its translation is CASSRGNRGSEAFF.